These 4 T cell receptor beta chains share one sample of origin, sequenced in a study of control samples from healthy donors and cancer patients. The protocol was immunoSEQ multiplex PCR, while the TCRdb copy is restricted to in-frame clones and leaves out a portion. The data contain about 85,000 clones, about nine tenths of them singletons. Sequenced: blood. These receptors were collected from a woman aged 18-30 years in good health.

The chain employs TRBV24-1 and TRBJ2-3, with D perhaps assigned TRBD1 or TRBD2 (7 bases each). Germline V CDR1 and CDR2: KGHDR, SFDVKD. This CDR3 has 16 amino acids. The V and J ends lost 4 bases and 4 bases respectively, with 17 bases between them. In nucleotides, the CDR3 is TGTGCCACCAGTGACTCAGGGGGGGATCAGGCAGATACGCAGTATTTT. Translation gives CATSDSGGDQADTQYF.

V is TRBV6-4 and J is TRBJ2-6; no clear D. Trimming cost V 0 bases and J 2 bases, with 8 bases left between them. Germline V gene data show CDR1 as MRHNA and CDR2 as SNTAGT. The CDR3 spans 16 residues. Written as DNA, the CDR3 is TGTGCCAGCAGTGACTCCGAGACACCTGGGGCCAACGTCCTGACTTTC. The encoded protein is CASSDSETPGANVLTF.

The chain recombines TRBV16 with TRBJ1-5; D is ambiguous. The CDR3 covers 15 residues. The V and J ends lost 0 bases and 4 bases respectively, with 10 bases between them. Germline CDR1 reads KGHSY; CDR2 reads FQNENV. In nucleotides, the CDR3 is TGTGCCAGCAGCCAATCCGCGGCGGGAAATCAGCCCCAGCATTTT. Its protein product is CASSQSAAGNQPQHF.

The chain is built from TRBV19 and TRBJ1-2; D remains unclear. The germline V gene encodes CDR1 LNHDA and CDR2 SQIVND (reference sequence). Trimming removed 3 bases from V and 5 bases from J, with 10 bases in between. The CDR3 is 13 amino acids. CDR3 in DNA: TGTGCCAGTAGTATTAGTGGAGGGTATGGCTACACCTTC. This sequence encodes CASSISGGYGYTF.